Detailed here is one T cell receptor (beta chain). This receptor's antigen is unknown. The record has no base qualities; no much larger clone is one base away. This entry belongs to a study of control samples from healthy donors and cancer patients (dated by TCRdb to the early 2020s). The CDR3, cysteine through phenylalanine, is 14 amino acids long. This entry keeps only the CDR3 DNA: 42 bases, framed from base 1. The germline V gene supplies CDR1 SQVTM and CDR2 ANQGSEA. V trim: 4 bases; J trim: 1 base; unmatched bases: 3. The method behind the library was the immunoSEQ multiplex PCR assay. Sourced from immuneACCESS, this table was stored by TCRdb with only in-frame sequences that have V and J called. A share of the clones is absent; for the studies checked, an unresolved V gene accounts for under half, and the remainder has no known explanation. Present in this sample are about 130,000 clones, 85% to 95% of which were seen just once. The ten largest clones capture approximately 15% of the sample.

Material: PBMCs. The V and J genes are TRBV29-1 and TRBJ2-2; the junction holds 7 bases that match TRBD1. The clonotype originates from a man aged 55 to 70 with colorectal cancer. At the DNA level, the sequence is TGCAGCGTTGGCCGACAGGGGAACACCGGGGAGCTGTTTTTT. Translation gives CSVGRQGNTGELFF.